This TCR beta chain originates from a study of blood T cell repertoires in COVID-19. In the authors' workflow: Estimated nucleated cell counts came from reference gene primer amplification. Assay: immunoSEQ multiplex PCR; the TCRdb copy retains only in-frame clones and omits some. V, J and clone size are taken as reported in that table, and D and trimming were inferred from the DNA itself. The sample contains fewer than 300,000 clones, 85% to 90% of which appear only once. The CDR3 is 13 residues long. V was clipped by 6 bases and J by 1 base, with 6 bases between them. Germline loops: CDR1 MNHEY, CDR2 SMNVEV (reference sequence). In Seattle, patients joined the study during active infection and were tracked longitudinally.

The TCR comes from a woman in her 50s with COVID-19, enrolled during active disease. The chain has TRBV27 and TRBJ2-2; D is undetermined. The specimen was peripheral blood. CDR3 nucleotide sequence: TGTGCCAGCAGCATACAGAACACCGGGGAGCTGTTTTTT. This encodes CASSIQNTGELFF.